This T cell receptor beta chain emerged from a study of blood T cell repertoires in COVID-19. On the study more broadly: Acute and convalescent COVID-19 samples came from the United States, Italy and Spain.

Self-reported history from a screening survey and questionnaire set each donor's cohort. Using immunoSEQ multiplex PCR, the repertoire was profiled, and TCRdb retains in-frame clones only, with some absent. Of approximately 300,000 clones in the sample, just over 85% were seen once. The ends were cut back, 6 bases at V and 4 bases at J, with 9 bases in the middle. The CDR3 runs 13 residues. The chain uses TRBV12-3 or TRBV12-4 and TRBJ2-2; unclear D gene. The clonotype was recovered from a woman aged 18-29 years who had recovered from COVID-19. The source material was PBMCs or T cells enriched from blood (not recorded which). CDR3 amino acids: CASSLSSTGELFF. In nucleotides, the CDR3 is TGTGCCAGCAGCCTGTCTAGCACCGGGGAGCTGTTTTTT.